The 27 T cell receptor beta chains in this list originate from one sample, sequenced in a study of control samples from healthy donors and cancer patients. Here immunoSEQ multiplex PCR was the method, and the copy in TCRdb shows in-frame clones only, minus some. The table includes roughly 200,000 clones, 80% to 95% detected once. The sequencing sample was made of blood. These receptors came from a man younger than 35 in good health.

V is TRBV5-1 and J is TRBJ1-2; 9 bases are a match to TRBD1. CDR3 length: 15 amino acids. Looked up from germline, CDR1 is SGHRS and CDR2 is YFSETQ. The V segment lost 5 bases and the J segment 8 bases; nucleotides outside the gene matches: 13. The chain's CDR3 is CASRYPGQGTNGYTF. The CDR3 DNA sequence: TGCGCCAGCAGATACCCGGGACAGGGAACTAACGGCTACACCTTC. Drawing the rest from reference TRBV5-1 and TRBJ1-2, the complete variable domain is KAGVTQTPRYLIKTRGQQVTLSCSPISGHRSVSWYQQTPGQGLQFLFEYFSETQRNKGNFPGRFSGRQFSNSRSEMNVSTLELGDSALYLCASRYPGQGTNGYTFGSGTRLTVV.

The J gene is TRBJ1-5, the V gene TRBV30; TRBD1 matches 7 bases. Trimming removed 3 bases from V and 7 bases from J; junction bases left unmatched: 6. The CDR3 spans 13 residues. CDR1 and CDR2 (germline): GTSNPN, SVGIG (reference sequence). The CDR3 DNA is TGTGCCTGGAGCTTACAGGGGCGGCAGCCCCAGCATTTT. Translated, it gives CAWSLQGRQPQHF.

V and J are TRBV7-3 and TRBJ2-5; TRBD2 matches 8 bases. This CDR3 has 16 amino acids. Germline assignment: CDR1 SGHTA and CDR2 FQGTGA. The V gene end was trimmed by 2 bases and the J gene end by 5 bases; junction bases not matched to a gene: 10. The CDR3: CASSLGPAGAQETQYF. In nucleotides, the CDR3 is TGTGCCAGCAGCTTAGGCCCAGCGGGGGCTCAGGAGACCCAGTACTTC.

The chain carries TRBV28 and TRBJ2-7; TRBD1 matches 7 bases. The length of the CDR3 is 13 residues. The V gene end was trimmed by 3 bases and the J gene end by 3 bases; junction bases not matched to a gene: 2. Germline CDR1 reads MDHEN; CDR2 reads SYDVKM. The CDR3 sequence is CASSFRDSYEQYF. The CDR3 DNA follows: TGTGCCAGCAGTTTTCGGGACAGCTACGAGCAGTACTTC.

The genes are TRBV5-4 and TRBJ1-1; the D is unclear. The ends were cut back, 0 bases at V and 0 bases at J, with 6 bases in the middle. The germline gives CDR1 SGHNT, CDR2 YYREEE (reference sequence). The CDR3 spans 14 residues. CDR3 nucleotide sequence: TGTGCCAGCAGCTTGGCCAACGTGAACACTGAAGCTTTCTTT. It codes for CASSLANVNTEAFF.

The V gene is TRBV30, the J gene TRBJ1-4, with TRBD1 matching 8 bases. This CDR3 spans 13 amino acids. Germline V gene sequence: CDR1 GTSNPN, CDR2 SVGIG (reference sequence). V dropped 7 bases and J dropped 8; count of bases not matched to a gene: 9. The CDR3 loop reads CAFVQGASEKLFF. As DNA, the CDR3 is TGTGCCTTCGTCCAGGGGGCAAGCGAAAAACTGTTTTTT.

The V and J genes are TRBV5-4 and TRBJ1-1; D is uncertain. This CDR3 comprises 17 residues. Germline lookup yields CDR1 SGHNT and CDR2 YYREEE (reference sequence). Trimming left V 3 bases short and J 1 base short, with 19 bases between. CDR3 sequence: CASSWLVSALGNTEAFF. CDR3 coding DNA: TGTGCCAGCAGCTGGTTGGTTTCAGCACTCGGGAACACTGAAGCTTTCTTT.

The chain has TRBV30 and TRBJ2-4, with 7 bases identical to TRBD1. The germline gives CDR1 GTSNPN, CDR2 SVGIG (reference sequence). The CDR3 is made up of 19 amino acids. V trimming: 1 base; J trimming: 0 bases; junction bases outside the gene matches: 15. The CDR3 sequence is CAWSAAGTDFLLAKNIQYF. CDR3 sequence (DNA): TGTGCCTGGAGTGCCGCCGGGACAGATTTTCTACTAGCCAAAAACATTCAGTACTTC.

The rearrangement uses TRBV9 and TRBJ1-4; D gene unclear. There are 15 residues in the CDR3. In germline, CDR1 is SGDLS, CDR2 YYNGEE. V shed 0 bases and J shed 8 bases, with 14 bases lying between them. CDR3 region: CASSVGGSSREKLFF. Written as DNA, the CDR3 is TGTGCCAGCAGCGTAGGAGGCAGTAGTAGGGAAAAACTGTTTTTT.

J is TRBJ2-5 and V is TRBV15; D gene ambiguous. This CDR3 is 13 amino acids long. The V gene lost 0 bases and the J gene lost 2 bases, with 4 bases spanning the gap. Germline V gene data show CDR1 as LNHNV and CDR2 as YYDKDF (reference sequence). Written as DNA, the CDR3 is TGTGCCACCAGCAGAGATAATCAAGAGACCCAGTACTTC. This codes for CATSRDNQETQYF.

CDR3 region: CASKMEYGYTF. Here the CDR3 DNA reads TGTGCCAGCAAGATGGAATATGGCTACACCTTC. The J gene is TRBJ1-2, the V gene TRBV2; D gene uncertain. Deletions cut 7 bases from V and 5 bases from J, with 8 bases between. CDR3 size: 11 residues. Germline V gene sequence: CDR1 SNHLY, CDR2 FYNNEI.

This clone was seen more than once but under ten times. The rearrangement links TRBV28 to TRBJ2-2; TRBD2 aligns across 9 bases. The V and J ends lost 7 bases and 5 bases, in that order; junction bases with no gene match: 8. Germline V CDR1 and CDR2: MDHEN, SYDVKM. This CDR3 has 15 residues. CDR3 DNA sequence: TGTGCCAGCACGAGGCGGGGGGGCCGTACCGGGGAGCTGTTTTTT. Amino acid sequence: CASTRRGGRTGELFF.

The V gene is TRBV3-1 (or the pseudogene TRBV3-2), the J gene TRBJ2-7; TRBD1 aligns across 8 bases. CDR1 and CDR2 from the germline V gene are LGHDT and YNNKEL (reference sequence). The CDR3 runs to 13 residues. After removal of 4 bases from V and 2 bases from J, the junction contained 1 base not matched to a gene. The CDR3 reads CASSLQGAYEQYF. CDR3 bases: TGTGCCAGCAGCCTACAGGGGGCCTACGAGCAGTACTTC.

This CDR3 is CASSLGGDRGHEQYF. In nucleotides, the CDR3 is TGTGCCAGCAGCCTGGGGGGGGACAGGGGCCACGAGCAGTACTTC. The genes are TRBV5-4 and TRBJ2-7, with 10 positions matching TRBD1. V shed 4 bases, J shed 5 bases, and the junction held 9 bases outside the gene matches. Germline assignment: CDR1 SGHNT and CDR2 YYREEE (reference sequence). The CDR3 loop spans 15 amino acids.

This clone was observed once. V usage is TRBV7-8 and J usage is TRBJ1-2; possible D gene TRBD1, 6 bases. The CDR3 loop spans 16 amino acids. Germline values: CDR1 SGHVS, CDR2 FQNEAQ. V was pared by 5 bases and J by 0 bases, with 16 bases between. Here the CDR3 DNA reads TGTGCCAGCAGCCCTGGCCGGACAGAGCCTAACTATGGCTACACCTTC. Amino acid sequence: CASSPGRTEPNYGYTF.

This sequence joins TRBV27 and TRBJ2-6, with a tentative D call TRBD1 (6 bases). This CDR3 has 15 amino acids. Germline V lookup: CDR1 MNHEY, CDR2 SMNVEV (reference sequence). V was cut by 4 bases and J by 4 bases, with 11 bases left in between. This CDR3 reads CASSSTGIGANVLTF. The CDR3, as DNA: TGTGCCAGCAGTTCTACAGGGATAGGGGCCAACGTCCTGACTTTC.

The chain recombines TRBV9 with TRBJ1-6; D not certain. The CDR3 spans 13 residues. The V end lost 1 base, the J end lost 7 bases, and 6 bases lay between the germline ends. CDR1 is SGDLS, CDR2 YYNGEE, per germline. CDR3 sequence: CASSVSRNSPLHF. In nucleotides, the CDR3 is TGTGCCAGCAGCGTATCAAGGAATTCACCCCTCCACTTT.

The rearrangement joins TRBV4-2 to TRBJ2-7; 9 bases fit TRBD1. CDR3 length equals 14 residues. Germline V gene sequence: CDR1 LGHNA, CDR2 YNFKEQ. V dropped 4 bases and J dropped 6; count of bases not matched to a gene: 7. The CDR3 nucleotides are TGTGCCAGCAGCCCCGGGACAGGGACTCGCGAGCAGTACTTC. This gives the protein CASSPGTGTREQYF.

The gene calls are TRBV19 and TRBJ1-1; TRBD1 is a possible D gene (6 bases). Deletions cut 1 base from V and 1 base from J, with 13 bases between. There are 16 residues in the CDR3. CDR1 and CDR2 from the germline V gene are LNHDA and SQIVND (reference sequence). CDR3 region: CASSIVSGAQNTEAFF. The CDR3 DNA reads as TGTGCCAGTAGTATAGTTTCAGGGGCCCAGAACACTGAAGCTTTCTTT. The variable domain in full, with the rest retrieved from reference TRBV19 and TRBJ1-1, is DGGITQSPKYLFRKEGQNVTLSCEQNLNHDAMYWYRQDPGQGLRLIYYSQIVNDFQKGDIAEGYSVSREKKESFPLTVTSAQKNPTAFYLCASSIVSGAQNTEAFFGQGTRLTVV.

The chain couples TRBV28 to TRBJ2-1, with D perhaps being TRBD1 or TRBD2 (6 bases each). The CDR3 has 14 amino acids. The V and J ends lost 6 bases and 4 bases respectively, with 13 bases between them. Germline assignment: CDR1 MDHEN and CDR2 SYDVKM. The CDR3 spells CASRQGLPYNEQFF. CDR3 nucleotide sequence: TGTGCCAGCAGACAGGGACTTCCTTACAATGAGCAGTTCTTC.

The CDR3 region has the DNA TGTGCCAGCGAGACCTACAATGAGCAGTTCTTC. It specifies CASETYNEQFF. V and J are TRBV2 and TRBJ2-1; no clear D gene. This CDR3 has 11 residues. The germline V gene has CDR1 SNHLY and CDR2 FYNNEI. V was pared by 8 bases and J by 2 bases, with 4 bases between.

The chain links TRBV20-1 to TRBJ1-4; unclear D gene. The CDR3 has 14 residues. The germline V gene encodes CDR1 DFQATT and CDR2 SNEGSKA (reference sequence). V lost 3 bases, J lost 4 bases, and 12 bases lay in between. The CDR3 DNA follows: TGCAGTGCTAGTTTGTCAGCCGATAATGAAAAACTGTTTTTT. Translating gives CSASLSADNEKLFF.

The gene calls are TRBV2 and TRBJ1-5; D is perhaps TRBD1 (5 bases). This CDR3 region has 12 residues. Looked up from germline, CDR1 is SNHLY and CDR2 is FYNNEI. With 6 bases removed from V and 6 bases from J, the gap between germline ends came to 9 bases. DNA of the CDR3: TGTGCCAGCAGCGACAGTGGTCAGCCCCAGCATTTT. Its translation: CASSDSGQPQHF.

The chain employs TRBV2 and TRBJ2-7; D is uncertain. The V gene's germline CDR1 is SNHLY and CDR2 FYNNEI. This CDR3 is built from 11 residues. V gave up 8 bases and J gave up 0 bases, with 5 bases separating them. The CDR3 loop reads CASERSYEQYF. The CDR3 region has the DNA TGTGCCAGCGAACGCTCCTACGAGCAGTACTTC.

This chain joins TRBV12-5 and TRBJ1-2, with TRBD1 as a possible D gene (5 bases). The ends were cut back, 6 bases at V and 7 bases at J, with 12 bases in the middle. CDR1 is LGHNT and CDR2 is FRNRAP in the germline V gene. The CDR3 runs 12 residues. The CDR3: CASGPTDRGYTF. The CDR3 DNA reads TGTGCTAGTGGACCGACAGACCGTGGCTACACCTTC.

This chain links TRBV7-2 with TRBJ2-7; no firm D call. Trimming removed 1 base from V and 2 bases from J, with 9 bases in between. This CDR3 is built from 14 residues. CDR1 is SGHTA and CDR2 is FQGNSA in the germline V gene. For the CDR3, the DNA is TGTGCCAGCAGCTTAGTTGGGGATACCTACGAGCAGTACTTC. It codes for CASSLVGDTYEQYF.

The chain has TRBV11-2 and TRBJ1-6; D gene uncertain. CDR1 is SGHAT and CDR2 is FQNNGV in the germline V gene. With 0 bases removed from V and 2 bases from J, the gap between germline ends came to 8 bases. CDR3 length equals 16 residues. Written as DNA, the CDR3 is TGTGCCAGCAGCTTAGAGGGTTCGCCCTATAATTCACCCCTCCACTTT. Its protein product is CASSLEGSPYNSPLHF.